The clone carrying this T cell receptor (beta chain) came up a few times. Its target is not known. The germline CDR1 and CDR2 sequences are MNHNS and SASEGT. The CDR3 is made up of 14 amino acids. Trimming took 6 bases from V and 4 from J, leaving 15 bases between them. Quantitative molecular-barcoded 5'-RACE generated the TCR beta libraries. TCRdb independently ran MiXCR on the 5' RACE reads; one entry per CDR3 protein. This sample has 36,000 or so distinct CDR3 sequences, with about 11% found just once. The data were obtained in a study of CD8 T cells in ankylosing spondylitis. Study-wide results and limits: The authors reported significant enrichment of disease-linked clones in matched ankylosing spondylitis synovial fluid.

The sequence was obtained from a male donor with ankylosing spondylitis. The chain links TRBV6-1 to TRBJ1-1, with a possible D match to TRBD1 (6 bases). Specimen: synovial fluid, either unsorted or a sorted T cell fraction (not recorded which). CDR3 region: CASSEQGFVTEAFF. The CDR3 DNA is TGTGCCAGCAGCGAACAGGGTTTTGTCACTGAAGCTTTCTTT.